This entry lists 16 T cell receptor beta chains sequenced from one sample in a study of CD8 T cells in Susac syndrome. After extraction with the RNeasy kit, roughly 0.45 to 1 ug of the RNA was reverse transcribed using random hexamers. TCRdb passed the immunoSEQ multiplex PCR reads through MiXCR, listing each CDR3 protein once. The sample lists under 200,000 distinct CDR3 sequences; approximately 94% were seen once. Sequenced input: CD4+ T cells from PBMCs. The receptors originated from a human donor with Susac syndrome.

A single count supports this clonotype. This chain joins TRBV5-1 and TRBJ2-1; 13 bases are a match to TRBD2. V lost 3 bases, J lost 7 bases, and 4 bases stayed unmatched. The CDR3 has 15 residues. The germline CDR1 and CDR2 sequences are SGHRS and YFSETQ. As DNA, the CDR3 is TGCGCCAGCAGCTCCACTAGCGGGGGGGCTAATGAGCAGTTCTTC. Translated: CASSSTSGGANEQFF. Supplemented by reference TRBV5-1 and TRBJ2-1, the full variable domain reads KAGVTQTPRYLIKTRGQQVTLSCSPISGHRSVSWYQQTPGQGLQFLFEYFSETQRNKGNFPGRFSGRQFSNSRSEMNVSTLELGDSALYLCASSSTSGGANEQFFGPGTRLTVL.

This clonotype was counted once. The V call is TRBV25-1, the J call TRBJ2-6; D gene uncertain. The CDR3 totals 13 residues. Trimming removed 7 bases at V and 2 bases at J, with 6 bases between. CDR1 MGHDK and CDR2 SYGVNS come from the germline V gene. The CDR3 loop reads CASTYTGANVLTF. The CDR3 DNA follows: TGTGCCAGCACCTATACTGGGGCCAACGTCCTGACTTTC. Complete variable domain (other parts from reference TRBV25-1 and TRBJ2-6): EADIYQTPRYLVIGTGKKITLECSQTMGHDKMYWYQQDPGMELHLIHYSYGVNSTEKGDLSSESTVSRIRTEHFPLTLESARPSHTSQYLCASTYTGANVLTFGAGSRLTVL.

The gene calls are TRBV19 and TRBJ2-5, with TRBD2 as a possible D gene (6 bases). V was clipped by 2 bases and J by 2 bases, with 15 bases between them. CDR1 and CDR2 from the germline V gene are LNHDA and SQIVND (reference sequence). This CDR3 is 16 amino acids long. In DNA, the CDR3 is TGTGCCAGTAGTATACAATCGAGCGGGCGTCAAGAGACCCAGTACTTC. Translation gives CASSIQSSGRQETQYF.

CDR3 loop: CSAVNSEAFF. The CDR3 DNA is TGCAGCGCTGTAAACTCTGAAGCTTTCTTT. V is TRBV29-1 and J is TRBJ1-1; D is unclear. The CDR3 sequence is 10 residues long. The germline CDR1 and CDR2 sequences are SQVTM and ANQGSEA. V was clipped by 7 bases and J by 6 bases, with 9 bases between them.

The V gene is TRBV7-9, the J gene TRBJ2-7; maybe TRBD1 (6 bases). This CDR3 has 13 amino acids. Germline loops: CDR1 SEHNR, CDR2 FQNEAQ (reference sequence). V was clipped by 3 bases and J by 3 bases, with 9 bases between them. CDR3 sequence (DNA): TGTGCCAGCAGCTTCGGACAGAACTACGAGCAGTACTTC. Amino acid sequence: CASSFGQNYEQYF.

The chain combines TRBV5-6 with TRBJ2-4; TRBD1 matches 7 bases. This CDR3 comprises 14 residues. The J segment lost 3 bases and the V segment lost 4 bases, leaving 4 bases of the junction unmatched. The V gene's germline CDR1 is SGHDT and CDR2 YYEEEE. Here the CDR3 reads CASSTTGRKNIQYF. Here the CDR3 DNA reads TGTGCCAGCAGCACGACAGGGCGCAAAAACATTCAGTACTTC.

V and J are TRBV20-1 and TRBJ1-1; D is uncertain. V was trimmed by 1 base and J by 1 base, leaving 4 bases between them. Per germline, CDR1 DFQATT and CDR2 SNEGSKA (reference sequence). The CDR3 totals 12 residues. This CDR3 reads CSARVTNTEAFF. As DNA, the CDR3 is TGCAGTGCTAGAGTGACGAACACTGAAGCTTTCTTT.

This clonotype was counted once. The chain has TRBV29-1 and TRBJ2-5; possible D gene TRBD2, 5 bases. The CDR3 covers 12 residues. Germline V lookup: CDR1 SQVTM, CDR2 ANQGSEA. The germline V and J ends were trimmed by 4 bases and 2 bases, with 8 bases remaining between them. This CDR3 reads CSVAPGQETQYF. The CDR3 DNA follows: TGCAGCGTTGCGCCGGGACAAGAGACCCAGTACTTC.

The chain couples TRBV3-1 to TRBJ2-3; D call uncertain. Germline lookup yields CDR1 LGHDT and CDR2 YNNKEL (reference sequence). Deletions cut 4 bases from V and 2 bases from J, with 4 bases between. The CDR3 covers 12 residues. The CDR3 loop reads CASSPDTDTQYF. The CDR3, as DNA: TGTGCCAGCAGCCCCGACACAGATACGCAGTATTTT.

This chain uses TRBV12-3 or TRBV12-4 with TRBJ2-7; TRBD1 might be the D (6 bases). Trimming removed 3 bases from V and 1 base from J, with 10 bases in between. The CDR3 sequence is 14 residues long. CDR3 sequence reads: CASSLRQASYEQYF. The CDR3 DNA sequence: TGTGCCAGCAGTTTGCGACAGGCGTCCTACGAGCAGTACTTC.

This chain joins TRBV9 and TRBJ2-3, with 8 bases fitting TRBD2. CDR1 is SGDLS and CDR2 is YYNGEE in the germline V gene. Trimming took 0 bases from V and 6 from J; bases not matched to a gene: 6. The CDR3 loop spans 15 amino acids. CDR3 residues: CASSVAGGLMDTQYF. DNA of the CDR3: TGTGCCAGCAGCGTAGCGGGGGGGCTGATGGATACGCAGTATTTT. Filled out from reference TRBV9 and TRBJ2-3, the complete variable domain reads DSGVTQTPKHLITATGQRVTLRCSPRSGDLSVYWYQQSLDQGLQFLIQYYNGEERAKGNILERFSAQQFPDLHSELNLSSLELGDSALYFCASSVAGGLMDTQYFGPGTRLTVL.

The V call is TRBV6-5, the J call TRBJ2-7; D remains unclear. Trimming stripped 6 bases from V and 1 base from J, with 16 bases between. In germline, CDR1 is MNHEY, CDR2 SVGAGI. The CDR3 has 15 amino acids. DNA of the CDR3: TGTGCCAGCAGCGCGCTGGTTGGCAGATCCTACGAGCAGTACTTC. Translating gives CASSALVGRSYEQYF.

CDR3 protein: CASRGNSYEQYF. CDR3 sequence (DNA): TGTGCCAGCAGGGGTAACTCCTACGAGCAGTACTTC. The rearrangement joins TRBV3-1 to TRBJ2-7; D unclear. The CDR3 length is 12 residues. V was pared by 6 bases and J by 0 bases, with 6 bases between. Germline V lookup: CDR1 LGHDT, CDR2 YNNKEL (reference sequence).

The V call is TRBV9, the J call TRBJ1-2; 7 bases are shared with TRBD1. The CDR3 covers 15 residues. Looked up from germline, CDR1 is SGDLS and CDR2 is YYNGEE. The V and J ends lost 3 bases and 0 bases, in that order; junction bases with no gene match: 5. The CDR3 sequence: CASSGQGGANYGYTF. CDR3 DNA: TGTGCCAGCAGCGGGCAGGGGGGAGCTAACTATGGCTACACCTTC.

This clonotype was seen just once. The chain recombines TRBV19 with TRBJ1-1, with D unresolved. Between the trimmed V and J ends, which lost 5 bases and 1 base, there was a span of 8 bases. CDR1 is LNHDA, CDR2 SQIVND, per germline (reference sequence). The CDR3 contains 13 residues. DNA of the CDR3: TGTGCCAGTAGTCCCCCAAAGAACACTGAAGCTTTCTTT. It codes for CASSPPKNTEAFF. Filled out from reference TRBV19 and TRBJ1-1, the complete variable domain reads DGGITQSPKYLFRKEGQNVTLSCEQNLNHDAMYWYRQDPGQGLRLIYYSQIVNDFQKGDIAEGYSVSREKKESFPLTVTSAQKNPTAFYLCASSPPKNTEAFFGQGTRLTVV.

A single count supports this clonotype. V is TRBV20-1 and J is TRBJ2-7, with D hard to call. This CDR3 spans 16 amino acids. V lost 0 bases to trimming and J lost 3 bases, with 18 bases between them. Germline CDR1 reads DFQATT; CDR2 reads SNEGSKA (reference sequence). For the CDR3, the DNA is TGCAGTGCTAGAGAGCCCCAGGTCGGGCGGCTCTACGAGCAGTACGTC. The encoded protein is CSAREPQVGRLYEQYV.